What follows is one T cell receptor (beta chain) and its context. Its antigen is not known. Relapses following autologous stem cell transplantation were seen in all patients, with brentuximab vedotin exposure varying. The sample is drawn from a study of PD-1 blockade in classical Hodgkin lymphoma. The CDR3 is 14 residues long. Germline-derived CDR1 and CDR2 are ENHRY and SYGVKD. V lost 7 bases to trimming and J lost 1 base; unmatched junction nucleotides: 4. Using immunoSEQ multiplex PCR, the repertoire was profiled, and TCRdb retains in-frame clones only, with some absent. The sample holds roughly 8,000 clones, around 84% seen once. Study-wide points: As was reported, newly diagnosed patients showed lower baseline TCR diversity than healthy donors did. Among the patients, those starting nivolumab under 1 year after ASCT were excluded.

The sample was peripheral blood mononuclear cells (PBMCs), taken at baseline. This chain links TRBV10-3 with TRBJ2-3, with TRBD2 matching 8 bases. This TCR derives from a human donor with classical Hodgkin lymphoma. CDR3 residues: CAITGGQGTDTQYF. The CDR3 nucleotides are TGTGCCATCACGGGAGGGCAGGGCACAGATACGCAGTATTTT.